These 14 T cell receptor beta chains share one sample of origin, sequenced in a study of T cell responses to AZD1222 COVID-19 vaccine. Sequenced by immunoSEQ multiplex PCR; TCRdb stores in-frame clones only, minus some. Of fewer than 200,000 clones detected, 80% to 90% appear once; the ten largest clones hold 11%. Sequencing used peripheral blood, obtained 28 days after the second AZD1222 dose. The receptors were sampled from an adult who received the AZD1222 COVID-19 vaccine.

This chain joins TRBV7-6 and TRBJ2-7; D is undetermined. Trimming stripped 5 bases from V and 5 bases from J, with 10 bases between. This CDR3 is 12 amino acids long. Germline V gene data show CDR1 as SGHVS and CDR2 as FNYEAQ. The CDR3 nucleotides read TGTGCCAGCAGCCCCCCCTCGGACGAGCAGTACTTC. This gives the protein CASSPPSDEQYF.

The chain joins TRBV20-1 to TRBJ2-2; perhaps TRBD1 as D (5 bases). The germline V gene encodes CDR1 DFQATT and CDR2 SNEGSKA (reference sequence). The CDR3 contains 14 residues. Trimming pared 3 bases from V and 4 bases from J, leaving 12 bases between. Written as DNA, the CDR3 is TGCAGTGCTAGTCCGAGACAGACCACCGGGGAGCTGTTTTTT. Amino acid sequence: CSASPRQTTGELFF.

The table lists this clone with a count of one. This chain uses TRBV7-2 with TRBJ1-1; tentatively, D is TRBD1 (6 bases). The V gene's germline CDR1 is SGHTA and CDR2 FQGNSA. Trimming took 1 base from V and 4 from J, leaving 10 bases between them. This CDR3 contains 14 residues. CDR3 residues: CASSLDRVVTEAFF. CDR3 in DNA: TGTGCCAGCAGCTTAGACAGGGTTGTCACTGAAGCTTTCTTT.

CDR3 in DNA: TGTGCCATCCTAAGTGGAATAGGGGAGCGGTATGGGAACACTGAAGCTTTCTTT. This gives the protein CAILSGIGERYGNTEAFF. The chain carries TRBV19 and TRBJ1-1, with D tentatively TRBD1 (5 bases). The CDR3 extends over 18 amino acids. In germline, CDR1 is LNHDA, CDR2 SQIVND (reference sequence). Trimming pared 10 bases from V and 1 base from J, leaving 28 bases between.

V usage is TRBV28 and J usage is TRBJ1-5; TRBD1 might be the D (5 bases). CDR1 and CDR2 (germline): MDHEN, SYDVKM. The CDR3 spans 16 residues. Trimming cost V 6 bases and J 4 bases, with 19 bases left between them. The CDR3 DNA follows: TGTGCCAGCAGCCTGACCGGGACCCTGGGTAATCAGCCCCAGCATTTT. Its protein is CASSLTGTLGNQPQHF.

The J gene is TRBJ2-7, the V gene TRBV5-5; D uncertain. In germline, CDR1 is SGHKS, CDR2 YYEKEE (reference sequence). There are 14 residues in the CDR3. V lost 0 bases and J lost 3, with 10 bases in between. The CDR3 bases are TGTGCCAGCAGCTTGGCGTGGGGTCGCTACGAGCAGTACTTC. Its protein product is CASSLAWGRYEQYF.

This chain joins TRBV5-4 and TRBJ1-1, with 8 bases identical to TRBD1. This CDR3 spans 16 amino acids. The germline gives CDR1 SGHNT, CDR2 YYREEE (reference sequence). Trimming at V came to 0 bases and at J to 3 bases, leaving 7 bases not matched to a gene. CDR3 protein: CASSLAPATGDTEAFF. CDR3 sequence (DNA): TGTGCCAGCAGCTTGGCCCCCGCGACAGGGGACACTGAAGCTTTCTTT.

This chain uses TRBV5-4 with TRBJ2-2; D remains ambiguous. V dropped 0 bases and J dropped 7 bases, with 4 bases sitting between them. The CDR3 has 12 amino acids. Germline V lookup: CDR1 SGHNT, CDR2 YYREEE (reference sequence). DNA of the CDR3: TGTGCCAGCAGCTTGGGGGTCGGGGAGCTGTTTTTT. Translation gives CASSLGVGELFF.

A single count supports this clone. The chain recombines TRBV3-1 (or the pseudogene TRBV3-2) with TRBJ1-1; 8 nucleotides align to TRBD1. V was clipped by 4 bases and J by 3 bases; unmatched bases: 4. This CDR3 contains 14 residues. Germline assignment: CDR1 LGHDT and CDR2 YNNKEL (reference sequence). The CDR3 nucleotides read TGTGCCAGCAGCCTCGGACAGGGAGACACTGAAGCTTTCTTT. The encoded protein is CASSLGQGDTEAFF.

V gene TRBV5-6 combines with J gene TRBJ1-3; no clear D. The CDR3 totals 13 residues. V lost 0 bases to trimming and J lost 2 bases, with 3 bases between them. CDR1 is SGHDT and CDR2 is YYEEEE in the germline V gene. CDR3 sequence reads: CASSLGAGNTIYF. For the CDR3, the DNA is TGTGCCAGCAGCTTGGGGGCTGGAAACACCATATATTTT.

This chain connects TRBV4-3 to TRBJ1-6; D gene uncertain. Germline CDR1 is LGHNA and CDR2 is YSLEER. The CDR3 loop spans 14 amino acids. Trimming removed 0 bases at V and 10 bases at J, with 10 bases between. CDR3 amino acids: CASSQDEVGSPLHF. The CDR3 coding sequence is TGCGCCAGCAGCCAAGATGAAGTCGGCTCACCCCTCCACTTT.

A few counts support this clone. The V call is TRBV3-1 (or the pseudogene TRBV3-2), the J call TRBJ2-1, with TRBD2 identical over 7 bases. Germline CDR1 reads LGHDT; CDR2 reads YNNKEL (reference sequence). Unmatched junction bases numbered 9, after V lost 4 bases and J lost 3 bases. The CDR3 covers 16 residues. The CDR3 region is CASSPNGLEGYNEQFF. For the CDR3, the DNA is TGTGCCAGCAGCCCGAACGGACTAGAAGGCTACAATGAGCAGTTCTTC.

The chain carries TRBV24-1 and TRBJ2-5, with 9 bases identical to TRBD1. CDR1 is KGHDR, CDR2 SFDVKD, per germline. The CDR3 loop spans 15 amino acids. V was pared by 5 bases and J by 5 bases, with 8 bases of the junction left unmatched. CDR3 amino acids: CATSAAQGAVETQYF. Here the CDR3 DNA reads TGTGCCACCAGTGCCGCACAGGGGGCGGTGGAGACCCAGTACTTC.

This clone came up once. The chain couples TRBV30 to TRBJ1-5, with TRBD1 identical over 7 bases. Losses at the gene ends were 0 bases for V and 5 bases for J; bases not matched to a gene: 10. This CDR3 region has 16 residues. Germline loops: CDR1 GTSNPN, CDR2 SVGIG (reference sequence). The CDR3 DNA follows: TGTGCCTGGAGTGTGCGAGGGGGCGTCTGGGATCAGCCCCAGCATTTT. Translating gives CAWSVRGGVWDQPQHF. Using reference TRBV30 and TRBJ1-5 for the parts outside the CDR3, the full variable domain is SQTIHQWPATLVQPVGSPLSLECTVEGTSNPNLYWYRQAAGRGLQLLFYSVGIGQISSEVPQNLSASRPQDRQFILSSKKLLLSDSGFYLCAWSVRGGVWDQPQHFGDGTRLSIL.